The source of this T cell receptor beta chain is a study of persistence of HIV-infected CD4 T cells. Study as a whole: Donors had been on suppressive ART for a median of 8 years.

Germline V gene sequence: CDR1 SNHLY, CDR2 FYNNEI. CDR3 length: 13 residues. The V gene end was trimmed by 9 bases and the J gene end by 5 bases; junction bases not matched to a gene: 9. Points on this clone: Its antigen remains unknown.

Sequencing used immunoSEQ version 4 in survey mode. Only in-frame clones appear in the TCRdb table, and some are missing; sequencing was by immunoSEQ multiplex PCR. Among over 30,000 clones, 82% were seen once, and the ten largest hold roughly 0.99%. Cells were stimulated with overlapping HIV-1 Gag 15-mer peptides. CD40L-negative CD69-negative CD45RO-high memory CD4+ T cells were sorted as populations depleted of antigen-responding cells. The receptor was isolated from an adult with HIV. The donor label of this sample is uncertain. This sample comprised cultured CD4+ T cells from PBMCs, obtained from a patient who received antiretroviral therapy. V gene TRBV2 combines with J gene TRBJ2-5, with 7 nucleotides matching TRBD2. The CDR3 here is CASSRGLGETQYF. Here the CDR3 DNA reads TGTGCCAGTTCACGCGGACTAGGCGAGACCCAGTACTTC.